The present T cell receptor beta chain was sequenced within a study of shared clonotypes between healthy human individuals. Study outcomes and limitations: Despite large depth, sorted-subset datasets appeared incompletely sequenced. What naive subsets generally showed was a larger estimated richness than memory subsets showed.

The repertoire was sequenced with immunoSEQ multiplex PCR; TCRdb's copy has only in-frame clones and lacks some. The sample consists of 600,000 to 800,000 clones, over 60% of them appearing once. A single count supports this clone. As yet, its antigen is unknown. From germline, CDR1 is SQVTM and CDR2 ANQGSEA. Trimming pared 7 bases from V and 0 bases from J, leaving 18 bases between. The CDR3 extends over 15 amino acids. The chain is built from TRBV29-1 and TRBJ1-1; D is possibly TRBD1 (5 bases). Material: memory CD4+ T cells sorted from blood. This sample's subset: CD45RA-negative fraction. The TCR was taken from a woman aged 25 to 39 in good health. DNA for the CDR3: TGCAGCGCCCGCGAGGGGCAGGTTGTGAACACTGAAGCTTTCTTT. Translation: CSAREGQVVNTEAFF.